The 13 T cell receptor beta chains below were found in one sample sequenced in a study of regulatory T cells in long-lasting Graves disease. CDR3 regions were amplified by Arm-PCR using iRepertoire HTBI primers to build TCR beta libraries. Each CDR3 protein gets one entry after TCRdb re-called the multiplex PCR reads with MiXCR. The sample has approximately 690,000 distinct CDR3 sequences, about 32% seen once; the top ten hold under 55%. Time point: persistent/refractory GD, antithyroid drugs over 5 years with positive TRAb. The TCR library used RNA extracted from PBMCs. The sample here was peripheral blood mononuclear cells (PBMCs), taken when the disease was refractory, from a patient treated with antithyroid drugs. The receptors here all came from a female donor with Graves disease.

This clonotype was recorded a few times. The J gene is TRBJ2-1, the V gene TRBV20-1; D may match TRBD1 or TRBD2 (5 bases each). V gave up 7 bases and J gave up 1 base, with 11 bases separating them. Germline V gives CDR1 DFQATT, CDR2 SNEGSKA (reference sequence). This CDR3 is built from 13 residues. The CDR3 coding sequence is TGCAGTGGCAGGGAGTTTTCCTACAATGAGCAGTTCTTC. Encoded protein: CSGREFSYNEQFF.

The rearrangement joins TRBV11-2 to TRBJ2-5; tentative D call: TRBD2 (7 bases). V was trimmed by 3 bases and J by 1 base, leaving 12 bases between them. The CDR3 sequence is 15 residues long. Germline-derived CDR1 and CDR2 are SGHAT and FQNNGV. The CDR3 bases are TGTGCCAGCAGCTTGGGGGGGGGCTGCCAAGAGACCCAGTACTTC. Its protein product is CASSLGGGCQETQYF.

The genes are TRBV7-3 and TRBJ2-2; tentatively, D is TRBD2 (5 bases). CDR1 and CDR2 from the germline V gene are SGHTA and FQGTGA. There are 14 residues in the CDR3. V lost 6 bases and J 4 bases, leaving 12 bases between the germline ends. The CDR3 coding sequence is TGTGCCAGCAGTTCGGGATTAGCCACCGGGGAGCTGTTTTTT. Translation gives CASSSGLATGELFF.

A word on this clonotype: This CDR3 fails to terminate in the conserved phenylalanine or tryptophan, so it likely reflects a read error. The gene calls are TRBV12-3 or TRBV12-4 and TRBJ1-6; 9 nucleotides agree with TRBD1. The length of the CDR3 is 16 residues. The J segment lost 9 bases and the V segment lost 4 bases, leaving 10 bases of the junction unmatched. CDR3 DNA: TGTGCCAGCAGTTCTAGCACCGGGACAGGGAGTTCACCCCTCCACCTT. Translation gives CASSSSTGTGSSPLHL.

A few counts support this clonotype. In DNA form, the CDR3 reads TGTGCCAGCAGATTAACTAGCGGGAGTACCAAAAACATTCAGTACTTC. Translating it yields CASRLTSGSTKNIQYF. The chain recombines TRBV28 with TRBJ2-4, with 11 bases matching TRBD2. V shed 6 bases, J shed 2 bases, and the junction held 6 bases outside the gene matches. There are 16 residues in the CDR3. Germline CDR1 is MDHEN and CDR2 is SYDVKM.

The chain couples TRBV28 to TRBJ2-3, with D tentatively TRBD1 (5 bases). V gave up 5 bases and J gave up 5 bases, with 17 bases separating them. The germline V gene has CDR1 MDHEN and CDR2 SYDVKM. The CDR3 has 15 amino acids. The CDR3 sequence is CASSPAGAQGDTQYF. Here the CDR3 DNA reads TGTGCCAGCAGTCCCGCTGGAGCGCAGGGAGATACGCAGTATTTT.

The sample holds many counts of this clonotype. The CDR3 sequence: CSASSVQGEETQYF. The DNA for the CDR3 is TGCAGTGCTAGTAGCGTGCAAGGGGAAGAGACCCAGTACTTC. V gene TRBV20-1 combines with J gene TRBJ2-5, with D tentatively TRBD1 or TRBD2 (5 bases each). Trimming cost V 3 bases and J 3 bases, with 14 bases left between them. CDR3 length: 14 amino acids. The germline V gene encodes CDR1 DFQATT and CDR2 SNEGSKA (reference sequence).

The J gene is TRBJ2-7, the V gene TRBV20-1; 12 bases fit TRBD2. Germline V gene data show CDR1 as DFQATT and CDR2 as SNEGSKA (reference sequence). This CDR3 comprises 14 residues. Germline trimming cut 5 bases from V and 2 bases from J; bases unmatched to any gene: 4. The CDR3, as DNA: TGCAGTGCTCTGCGGACTAGCGGGACCTACGAGCAGTACTTC. This gives the protein CSALRTSGTYEQYF.

The chain has TRBV19 and TRBJ1-2, with D hard to call. CDR1 LNHDA and CDR2 SQIVND come from the germline V gene (reference sequence). The V end was cut by 6 bases, the J end by 7 bases, with 12 bases between. The CDR3 contains 12 residues. This chain's CDR3 is CASRNEPAGYTF. For the CDR3, the DNA is TGTGCCAGTAGAAACGAACCGGCTGGCTACACCTTC.

The chain combines TRBV30 with TRBJ1-6; D is ambiguous. Germline CDR1 reads GTSNPN; CDR2 reads SVGIG (reference sequence). V was cut by 2 bases and J by 13 bases, with 6 bases left in between. This CDR3 is built from 10 residues. CDR3 DNA sequence: TGTGCCTGGAGTCGTGACCCCCTCCACTTT. Its protein product is CAWSRDPLHF.

The chain has TRBV12-5 and TRBJ1-2; 11 bases are a match to TRBD1. Looked up from germline, CDR1 is LGHNT and CDR2 is FRNRAP. The V and J ends lost 6 bases and 3 bases, in that order; junction bases with no gene match: 9. The length of the CDR3 is 16 residues. The CDR3 sequence: CASGQRPGQGDYGYTF. CDR3 bases: TGTGCTAGTGGCCAACGCCCGGGACAGGGGGACTATGGCTACACCTTC.

The V call is TRBV19, the J call TRBJ1-5, with no clear D. The V gene's germline CDR1 is LNHDA and CDR2 SQIVND (reference sequence). The CDR3 has 15 amino acids. Trimming left V 5 bases short and J 3 bases short, with 14 bases between. The CDR3 here is CASSEARHNNQPQHF. The CDR3 nucleotides are TGTGCCAGTAGTGAAGCGCGACACAACAATCAGCCCCAGCATTTT.

There are many counts of this clonotype. The chain combines TRBV2 with TRBJ1-2, with 9 bases fitting TRBD1. The CDR3 runs 14 residues. CDR1 and CDR2 from the germline V gene are SNHLY and FYNNEI. Trimming cost V 4 bases and J 3 bases; bases outside gene matches: 3. CDR3 amino acids: CASSVDRGYYGYTF. Here the CDR3 DNA reads TGTGCCAGCAGTGTGGACAGGGGATACTATGGCTACACCTTC.